These 10 T cell receptor beta chains originate from one sample sequenced in a study of PD-1 blockade in classical Hodgkin lymphoma. The table came from immunoSEQ multiplex PCR; TCRdb's copy has only in-frame clones and leaves some out. The sample includes 37,000 or so clones, around nine tenths of them seen just once. Each patient relapsed following autologous stem cell transplantation, and prior brentuximab vedotin exposure differed. Material: peripheral blood mononuclear cells (PBMCs), obtained before the second cycle of nivolumab. The source of these receptors is a human donor with classical Hodgkin lymphoma.

J is TRBJ2-2 and V is TRBV4-2; 10 bases line up with TRBD1. J was trimmed by 1 base and V by 5 bases; bases with no gene match: 4. CDR3 length: 16 amino acids. Germline V lookup: CDR1 LGHNA, CDR2 YNFKEQ. DNA for the CDR3: TGTGCCAGCAGCGAACGGACAGGGGGGAACACCGGGGAGCTGTTTTTT. Protein product: CASSERTGGNTGELFF.

The rearrangement uses TRBV7-8 and TRBJ1-1, with D perhaps matching TRBD1 (5 bases). This CDR3 contains 17 residues. V lost 2 bases, J lost 2 bases, and 18 bases lay in between. The germline gives CDR1 SGHVS, CDR2 FQNEAQ. The CDR3 protein is CASSLTLLGGSNTEAFF. In DNA, the CDR3 is TGTGCCAGCAGCTTAACGTTACTCGGGGGGTCAAACACTGAAGCTTTCTTT.

This clone was detected once. The chain links TRBV11-2 to TRBJ1-4; D may be TRBD1 (6 bases). The germline V gene encodes CDR1 SGHAT and CDR2 FQNNGV. This CDR3 comprises 15 residues. Deletions cut 3 bases from V and 12 bases from J, with 20 bases between. The CDR3 here is CASSLGAAVMEELFF. The DNA for the CDR3 is TGTGCCAGCAGCTTGGGGGCAGCAGTGATGGAGGAACTGTTTTTT.

The chain links TRBV4-1 to TRBJ2-1; weak D call: TRBD2 (6 bases). The germline gives CDR1 MGHRA, CDR2 YSYEKL. The CDR3 is made up of 15 amino acids. V was pared by 4 bases and J by 0 bases, with 10 bases between. DNA of the CDR3: TGCGCCAGCAGCCTCGGGACTGGCTCCTACAATGAGCAGTTCTTC. It encodes CASSLGTGSYNEQFF.

The V and J genes are TRBV5-1 and TRBJ1-3, with 8 bases aligning to TRBD1. Trimming took 0 bases from V and 2 from J; bases not matched to a gene: 7. The CDR3 loop spans 17 amino acids. Germline loops: CDR1 SGHRS, CDR2 YFSETQ. CDR3 protein: CASSLGQGLLPGNTIYF. CDR3 in DNA: TGCGCCAGCAGCTTGGGACAGGGGCTGTTACCTGGAAACACCATATATTTT.

The rearrangement joins TRBV7-3 to TRBJ2-2; D might be TRBD2 (6 bases). The CDR3 spans 15 residues. Germline V CDR1 and CDR2: SGHTA, FQGTGA. V gave up 1 base and J gave up 6 bases, with 12 bases separating them. The CDR3: CASSLIVSGPGELFF. CDR3 DNA sequence: TGTGCCAGCAGCTTAATTGTTAGCGGCCCCGGGGAGCTGTTTTTT. Supplemented by reference TRBV7-3 and TRBJ2-2, the full variable domain reads GAGVSQTPSNKVTEKGKYVELRCDPISGHTALYWYRQSLGQGPEFLIYFQGTGAADDSGLPNDRFFAVRPEGSVSTLKIQRTERGDSAVYLCASSLIVSGPGELFFGEGSRLTVL.

This chain links TRBV9 with TRBJ2-5; 11 nucleotides match TRBD1. In germline, CDR1 is SGDLS, CDR2 YYNGEE. Trimming took 1 base from V and 5 from J; bases not matched to a gene: 13. CDR3 length equals 18 residues. The CDR3 loop reads CASSVPVEGTGGDETQYF. The CDR3 region has the DNA TGTGCCAGCAGCGTACCGGTAGAGGGGACAGGGGGGGACGAGACCCAGTACTTC.

The V gene is TRBV15, the J gene TRBJ1-1; maybe TRBD1 (6 bases). The CDR3 length is 17 residues. V was cut by 5 bases and J by 1 base, with 20 bases left in between. Per the germline V gene, CDR1 is LNHNV and CDR2 is YYDKDF (reference sequence). The CDR3 reads CATSPAPGGGRNTEAFF. The CDR3 DNA reads TGTGCCACCAGCCCCGCTCCGGGGGGCGGCCGGAACACTGAAGCTTTCTTT.

This clone was recorded once. The rearrangement uses TRBV7-3 and TRBJ2-6, with no clear D. CDR3 length: 15 amino acids. Germline V gene data show CDR1 as SGHTA and CDR2 as FQGTGA. V lost 1 base, J lost 2 bases, and 6 bases lay in between. The CDR3 reads CASSLMPPGANVLTF. The CDR3, as DNA: TGTGCCAGCAGCTTAATGCCTCCTGGGGCCAACGTCCTGACTTTC.

The chain links TRBV5-1 to TRBJ2-7, with TRBD1 identical over 7 bases. The ends lost 3 bases at V and 6 bases at J; junction bases unmatched: 15. The CDR3 has 16 residues. Germline-derived CDR1 and CDR2 are SGHRS and YFSETQ. The CDR3 nucleotides are TGCGCCAGCAGCTCGTCGACAGGGCGTGACGGAGGCGAGCAGTACTTC. Translating gives CASSSSTGRDGGEQYF.